Below are 26 T cell receptor beta chains sequenced from a single sample in a study of T cells after yellow fever vaccination. TCRdb passed the 5' RACE reads through MiXCR, listing each CDR3 protein once. The sample consists of around 310,000 distinct CDR3 sequences, approximately 9% of them appearing once. Sample: PBMCs, taken on the day of the first yellow fever vaccination. The receptors originated from a man aged 18 to 30 who received the YFV17D yellow fever vaccine.

As concerns this clonotype: This may come from a read error, since a much larger clone is one base off. The V call is TRBV12-3 or TRBV12-4, the J call TRBJ2-1; 10 bases are a match to TRBD2. This CDR3 has 13 amino acids. The CDR3 DNA follows: TGTGCCAGCGGAGCGGGGGGGTACAATGAGCTGTTCTTC. Its translation: CASGAGGYNELFF.

The V gene is TRBV4-2, the J gene TRBJ2-7; D unclear. V lost 4 bases and J lost 2, with 18 bases in between. This CDR3 has 16 amino acids. Germline loops: CDR1 LGHNA, CDR2 YNFKEQ. CDR3 in amino acids: CASSPNDAKGTYEQYF. The CDR3 nucleotides read TGTGCCAGCAGCCCTAATGACGCCAAGGGAACCTACGAGCAGTACTTC.

This sequence joins TRBV5-6 and TRBJ2-1; D gene uncertain. Germline V gene lookup returns CDR1 SGHDT and CDR2 YYEEEE. V was trimmed by 9 bases and J by 5 bases, leaving 18 bases between them. This CDR3 comprises 14 residues. CDR3 sequence: CAMGPGRRHNEQFF. CDR3 nucleotide sequence: TGTGCCATGGGCCCCGGGCGCCGGCACAATGAGCAGTTCTTC.

The rearrangement uses TRBV6-5 and TRBJ1-1; D not certain. The CDR3 is made up of 11 amino acids. Germline V gene data show CDR1 as MNHEY and CDR2 as SVGAGI. Trimming shortened V by 7 bases and J by 2 bases, and 5 bases separated the two germline ends. The CDR3 bases are TGTGCCAGCACCGCTAACACTGAAGCTTTCTTT. It yields the protein CASTANTEAFF.

This clonotype was counted ten times or more. The chain is built from TRBV21-1 and TRBJ2-5; the table's D call, TRBD1, was not checked against the DNA. TRBV21-1 constitutes a pseudogene. This CDR3 region has 12 residues. The CDR3 DNA sequence: TGTGCCCGACGGGGACAAGAAGAGACCCAGTACTTC. This translates into CARRGQEETQYF.

V and J are TRBV11-2 and TRBJ2-3; 7 bases are a match to TRBD2. Losses at the gene ends were 4 bases for V and 5 bases for J; bases not matched to a gene: 6. CDR1 SGHAT and CDR2 FQNNGV come from the germline V gene. The CDR3 is 14 amino acids. CDR3 nucleotides: TGTGCCAGCAGCTCGGGGGGTTCCGGAGATACGCAGTATTTT. Its translation: CASSSGGSGDTQYF.

The chain uses TRBV10-3 and TRBJ2-3; D not resolved. Germline loops: CDR1 ENHRY, CDR2 SYGVKD. V was shortened by 0 bases and J by 6 bases, with 4 bases between the two germline ends. The CDR3 has 12 amino acids. Written as DNA, the CDR3 is TGTGCCATCAGTGAGTCAAAGGATACGCAGTATTTT. Encoded protein: CAISESKDTQYF.

This clonotype showed up many times. The chain uses TRBV27 and TRBJ1-2; 7 nucleotides align to TRBD1. J was trimmed by 2 bases and V by 0 bases; bases with no gene match: 3. Germline V lookup: CDR1 MNHEY, CDR2 SMNVEV (reference sequence). The CDR3 runs to 15 residues. CDR3 bases: TGTGCCAGCAGTTTATCCGGGACAGAAAACTATGGCTACACCTTC. It is translated as CASSLSGTENYGYTF.

J is TRBJ1-3 and V is TRBV9; D gene unclear. The CDR3 covers 14 residues. Germline V gene sequence: CDR1 SGDLS, CDR2 YYNGEE. V was trimmed by 0 bases and J by 2 bases, leaving 6 bases between them. CDR3 residues: CASSVGTAGNTIYF. The CDR3 bases are TGTGCCAGCAGCGTAGGGACGGCTGGAAACACCATATATTTT.

At least ten counts were recorded for this clonotype. Here the CDR3 reads CASSPIRDSYGYTF. The DNA for the CDR3 is TGTGCCAGCAGCCCGATCCGGGACAGCTATGGCTACACCTTC. V usage is TRBV7-2 and J usage is TRBJ1-2, with TRBD1 identical over 7 bases. Trimming took 5 bases from V and 4 from J; bases not matched to a gene: 7. The CDR3 is made up of 14 amino acids. Germline CDR1 reads SGHTA; CDR2 reads FQGNSA.

CDR3 protein: CASSPNGGGSDATQYF. For the CDR3, the DNA is TGTGCCAGCAGCCCAAATGGGGGGGGGTCGGACGCTACGCAGTATTTT. The rearrangement uses TRBV7-3 and TRBJ2-3, with 7 bases matching TRBD2. With 5 bases clipped from V and 8 bases from J, the junction kept 16 bases outside the gene matches. The CDR3 sequence is 16 residues long. The germline gives CDR1 SGHTA, CDR2 FQGTGA.

The J gene is TRBJ1-3, the V gene TRBV20-1; D is uncertain. V was cut by 5 bases and J by 7 bases, with 15 bases left in between. CDR1 and CDR2 from the germline V gene are DFQATT and SNEGSKA (reference sequence). The CDR3 spans 13 residues. CDR3 bases: TGCAGTGCTGACCCTCCTACTTCGAACACCATATATTTT. Protein: CSADPPTSNTIYF.

This clonotype was counted between two and nine times. V is TRBV27 and J is TRBJ1-1; 7 bases align to TRBD1. This CDR3 is 13 amino acids long. Germline CDR1 MNHEY, CDR2 SMNVEV (reference sequence). V dropped 6 bases and J dropped 4; count of bases not matched to a gene: 5. CDR3 DNA sequence: TGTGCCAGCAGAAGGGGGCACATCACTGAAGCTTTCTTT. It yields the protein CASRRGHITEAFF.

There are many counts of this clonotype. The chain combines TRBV7-3 with TRBJ1-1; 8 bases are shared with TRBD1. Germline CDR1 SGHTA, CDR2 FQGTGA. The CDR3 is 17 amino acids. The J segment lost 4 bases and the V segment lost 4 bases, leaving 14 bases of the junction unmatched. The CDR3 DNA follows: TGTGCCAGCAGCTCTGCACCTTACAGGGGGAGAGGCACTGAAGCTTTCTTT. Amino acid sequence: CASSSAPYRGRGTEAFF.

This clonotype was counted only a few times. The CDR3 DNA reads TGTGCCAGCAGCCCCACTAGCGTCTCCTACGAGCAGTACGTC. Its protein product is CASSPTSVSYEQYV. J is TRBJ2-7 and V is TRBV7-2, with 7 bases aligning to TRBD2. Germline values: CDR1 SGHTA, CDR2 FQGNSA. After removal of 5 bases from V and 0 bases from J, the junction contained 4 bases not matched to a gene. The CDR3 totals 14 residues.

This clonotype was counted a few times. The CDR3 nucleotides are TGTGCCAGCAGCTTAGCAGGAGTTAATGAAAAACTGTTTTTT. This sequence encodes CASSLAGVNEKLFF. The chain combines TRBV5-6 with TRBJ1-4; D is undetermined. Trimming shortened V by 2 bases and J by 4 bases, and 9 bases separated the two germline ends. CDR1 SGHDT and CDR2 YYEEEE come from the germline V gene. The length of the CDR3 is 14 residues.

This chain uses TRBV5-4 with TRBJ2-2; TRBD1 is a possible D gene (6 bases). Germline assignment: CDR1 SGHNT and CDR2 YYREEE (reference sequence). Trimming removed 4 bases at V and 7 bases at J, with 11 bases between. The CDR3 runs 13 residues. The CDR3: CASSTNRVGELFF. The CDR3 bases are TGTGCCAGCAGCACGAACAGGGTCGGGGAGCTGTTTTTT.

This clonotype was seen a handful of times. This sequence joins TRBV19 and TRBJ2-4, with D unresolved. V was pared by 5 bases and J by 0 bases, with 14 bases between. The germline V gene encodes CDR1 LNHDA and CDR2 SQIVND (reference sequence). The CDR3 loop spans 16 amino acids. CDR3 region: CASSDVSTLAKNIQYF. The CDR3 bases are TGTGCCAGTAGTGATGTATCAACTTTAGCCAAAAACATTCAGTACTTC.

This clonotype was seen once. One junction end disagrees with the germline gene, perhaps due to a read error. V is TRBV19 and J is TRBJ1-3; 8 bases align to TRBD1. Germline-derived CDR1 and CDR2 are LNHDA and SQIVND (reference sequence). The CDR3 is 17 residues long. CDR3 protein: CASSQLGQAISGNTKYF. The CDR3 nucleotides read TGTGCCAGTAGTCAACTGGGACAGGCAATCTCTGGAAACACCAAATATTTT.

This clonotype was observed at least ten times. The chain carries TRBV7-8 and TRBJ2-4, with D unresolved. Trimming took 6 bases from V and 0 from J, leaving 18 bases between them. Looked up from germline, CDR1 is SGHVS and CDR2 is FQNEAQ. There are 17 residues in the CDR3. The CDR3: CASSQVGRTLAKNIQYF. The CDR3 DNA reads TGTGCCAGCAGTCAGGTGGGCAGGACCCTAGCCAAAAACATTCAGTACTTC.

The sample holds a few counts of this clonotype. The chain carries TRBV12-3 or TRBV12-4 and TRBJ2-7; the D gene is possibly TRBD1 (6 bases). Trimming stripped 5 bases from V and 2 bases from J, with 16 bases between. The CDR3 loop spans 15 amino acids. The CDR3 protein is CASSVTGSITYEQYF. CDR3 DNA: TGTGCCAGCAGTGTAACAGGGTCGATCACCTACGAGCAGTACTTC.

Only a few counts were recorded for this clonotype. The genes are TRBV7-7 and TRBJ2-1; unclear D gene. This CDR3 comprises 13 residues. CDR1 is SSHAT, CDR2 FNYEAQ, per germline (reference sequence). V was cut by 2 bases and J by 10 bases, with 12 bases left in between. DNA of the CDR3: TGTGCCAGCAGCTTATCCGAGAGGCGCGAGCAGTTCTTC. Translated, it gives CASSLSERREQFF.

V is TRBV5-6 and J is TRBJ2-1, with a possible D match to TRBD1 (5 bases). This CDR3 comprises 13 residues. Trimming shortened V by 3 bases and J by 3 bases, and 7 bases separated the two germline ends. CDR1 and CDR2 (germline): SGHDT, YYEEEE. In DNA form, the CDR3 reads TGTGCCAGCAGCTCACAGGTCTACAATGAGCAGTTCTTC. This translates into CASSSQVYNEQFF.

The CDR3 nucleotides are TGTGCCAGCAGTGTAACTATCAACGAGCAGTACGTC. It yields the protein CASSVTINEQYV. The chain has TRBV2 and TRBJ2-7; D not resolved. The V gene's germline CDR1 is SNHLY and CDR2 FYNNEI. This CDR3 region has 12 residues. V was clipped by 4 bases and J by 5 bases, with 9 bases between them.

This clonotype has only a few counts. The chain's CDR3 is CASTRRQSPNEQFF. In nucleotides, the CDR3 is TGTGCCAGCACGAGGCGGCAGTCCCCCAATGAGCAGTTCTTC. The genes are TRBV28 and TRBJ2-1, with D unclear. Germline lookup yields CDR1 MDHEN and CDR2 SYDVKM. V was pared by 7 bases and J by 6 bases, with 16 bases between. This CDR3 has 14 amino acids.

In its sample, this clonotype was seen a few times. J is TRBJ2-4 and V is TRBV6-1; D perhaps matches TRBD1 (6 bases). With 7 bases removed from V and 0 bases from J, the gap between germline ends came to 13 bases. CDR1 is MNHNS and CDR2 is SASEGT in the germline V gene. The length of the CDR3 is 15 residues. CDR3 sequence: CASTDWGLAKNIQYF. The CDR3 coding sequence is TGTGCCAGCACCGACTGGGGGCTAGCCAAAAACATTCAGTACTTC.